A single TCR beta chain is shown here with its context. Its antigen is unknown. The sample originates from a study of identical twins. Everyone who donated was a healthy Caucasian. Germline loops: CDR1 SGHAT, CDR2 FQNNGV. V was cut by 6 bases and J by 0 bases, with 8 bases left in between. CDR3 length: 13 residues. Study observations and caveats: Twin pairs' shared out-of-frame alpha sequences were enriched in low generation probability. There were fewer insertions in abundant cord blood beta clonotypes, but memory repertoires showed no such pattern.

MiXCR was run by TCRdb on the 5' RACE reads, yielding one entry per CDR3 protein. The profile shows 1.5 million or so distinct CDR3 sequences, 25% to 35% of them singletons. The sequencing sample was made of cord blood. The sequence came from a newborn girl in good health. J is TRBJ1-1 and V is TRBV11-2, with D unclear. In DNA, the CDR3 is TGTGCCAGCAGACTACAGCTGAACACTGAAGCTTTCTTT. Its protein is CASRLQLNTEAFF.